This TCR beta chain was sequenced during a study of blood T cell repertoires in COVID-19 (dated by TCRdb to about 2020). Regarding the research as a whole: Collaborator samples came from the United States, Italy and Spain and covered acute and convalescent phases of COVID-19. The material from the prospective study consisted of cDNA or gDNA derived from T cells, B-cell-depleted T cells, or PBMCs. Deeply sampled blood TCRbeta repertoires from subjects exposed to, actively infected with, or recovered from COVID-19 were included in the dataset. The repertoires were released in a freely available public database meant as a resource for research on the immune response to SARS-CoV-2. Samples came from the ongoing ImmuneRACE study (first 160 participants) plus 1,254 subjects from 6 global collaborators. The sample metadata nearly always contained a de-identified subject ID, COVID-19 status, age in years and sex. Where HLA class I and class II types were available, the types were taken from metadata supplied by the sample provider, not from assay-based typing. Study-level results and caveats: The quantity of clinical and demographic metadata differed by source and by participant and was supplied without curation.

The immunoSEQ Assay, a bias-controlled multiplex PCR, was used to amplify TCRbeta CDR3 regions from genomic DNA. Per the authors' processing: Nucleated cell counts per sample were estimated from amplification of reference gene primers within the assay. Sequence reads were collapsed and filtered to measure the absolute abundance of every unique TCRbeta CDR3 rearrangement. For each sample, productive Simpson clonality was calculated as the square root of Simpson's diversity index over productive rearrangements. As stored in TCRdb, this immuneACCESS dataset retains in-frame rearrangements with V and J assigned. A fraction of the clones does not appear; measured against another copy, unresolved V genes explain less than half of the discrepancy, and the remainder lacks a known reason. Clonal size and the V and J genes are those of that table, whereas D and trimming came from the DNA. The table for this sample lists about 250,000 clones; around four fifths of them were counted only once. The ten largest clonotypes hold around 8.1% of the sample.

The CDR3, from cysteine to phenylalanine, totals 20 residues. Only the CDR3 part of the read is kept: 60 bases, read in frame from the first base. The germline V gene supplies CDR1 SGDLS and CDR2 YYNGEE. Germline trimming amounts to 4 bases on V and 8 bases on J, with 29 as the count of junction bases outside the gene matches. In the case of this clone: It lacks a known antigen. No base quality values were provided; no much bigger clone lies one nucleotide off.

The collaborating institutions used their own protocols to collect whole blood in K2EDTA tubes. Collaborator samples were shipped for TCRbeta analysis as frozen whole blood, isolated PBMCs, or DNA extracted from either sample type. The sequence joins TRBV9 to TRBJ1-2, with TRBD1 identical over 7 junction bases. The receptor was derived from a man between 40 and 49 years old with active or convalescent COVID-19. The sample was peripheral blood. The sequenced DNA: TGTGCCAGCAGCCAGTCCCGGGACAGCAGTCTAGGGGGTTCTATGGCCGGCTACACCTTC. The resulting protein is CASSQSRDSSLGGSMAGYTF.